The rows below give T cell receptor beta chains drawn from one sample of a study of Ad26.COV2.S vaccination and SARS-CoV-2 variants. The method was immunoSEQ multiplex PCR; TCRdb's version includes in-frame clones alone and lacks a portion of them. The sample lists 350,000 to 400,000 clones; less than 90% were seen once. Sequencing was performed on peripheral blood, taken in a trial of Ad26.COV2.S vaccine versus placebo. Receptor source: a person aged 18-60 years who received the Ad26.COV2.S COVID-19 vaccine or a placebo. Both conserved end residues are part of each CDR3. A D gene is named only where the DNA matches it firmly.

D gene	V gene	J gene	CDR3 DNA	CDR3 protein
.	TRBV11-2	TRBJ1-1	TGTGCCAGCAGCTTACACTTTAACACTGAAGCTTTCTTT	CASSLHFNTEAFF
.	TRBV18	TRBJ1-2	TGTGCCAGCTCATCCTCTGGGGGGACCAACTATGGCTACACCTTC	CASSSSGGTNYGYTF
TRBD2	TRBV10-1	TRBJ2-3	TGCGCCAGCAGTGAGTTCGGCGGGGGGGCCCCGTATACGCAGTATTTT	CASSEFGGGAPYTQYF
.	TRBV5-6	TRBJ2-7	TGTGCCAGCACCCTGACTATCACCAGCGAGCAGTACTTC	CASTLTITSEQYF
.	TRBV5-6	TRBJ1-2	TGTGCCAGCACTCCTCTCGACAGTCCTGGCTACACCTTC	CASTPLDSPGYTF
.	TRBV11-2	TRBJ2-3	TGTGCCAGCAGCTTCCAGCCTAGCGATACGCAGTATTTT	CASSFQPSDTQYF
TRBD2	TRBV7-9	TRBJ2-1	TGTGCCAGCAGCCCCTCGGGACTAGGGACACGGGGGGGTTTCAATGAGCAGTTCTTC	CASSPSGLGTRGGFNEQFF
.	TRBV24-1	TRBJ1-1	TGTGCCACCTCCGGCAGCCCGAACACTGAAGCTTTCTTT	CATSGSPNTEAFF
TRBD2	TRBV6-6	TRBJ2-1	TGTGCCAGCAGTCCCACAAGACTAGCGGGGCCCTACAATGAGCAGTTCTTC	CASSPTRLAGPYNEQFF
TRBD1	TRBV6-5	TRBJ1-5	TGTGCCAGCAGGGGGACAGGGGGCCGTCAGCCCCAGCATTTT	CASRGTGGRQPQHF
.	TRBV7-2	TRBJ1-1	TGTGCCAGCAGCTCCGAGATGAACACTGAAGCTTTCTTT	CASSSEMNTEAFF
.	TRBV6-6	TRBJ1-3	TGTGCCAGCAGTACCCCATGGAGGGGCGCGGGAAACACCATATATTTT	CASSTPWRGAGNTIYF
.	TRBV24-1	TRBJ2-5	TGTGCCACCAGTGATTTCGCGGAGACCCAGTACTTC	CATSDFAETQYF
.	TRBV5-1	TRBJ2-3	TGCGCCAGCAGCTTGGAGTTTAGCAGGGGAGTAGATACGCAGTATTTT	CASSLEFSRGVDTQYF
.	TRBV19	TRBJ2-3	TGTGCCAGTAGTAACCGGGAGAGGGATACGCAGTATTTT	CASSNRERDTQYF
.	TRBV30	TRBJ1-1	TGTGCCTGGAGTGGGAGCATTCGTACTGAAGCTTTCTTT	CAWSGSIRTEAFF
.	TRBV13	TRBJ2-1	TGTGCCAGCAGCTTAGATAGGGGCCACAATGAGCAGTTCTTC	CASSLDRGHNEQFF
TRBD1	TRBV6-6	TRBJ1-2	TGTGCCAGCAGTTACTCAGGCGGACAGGCTGGGGGTGGCTACACCTTC	CASSYSGGQAGGGYTF
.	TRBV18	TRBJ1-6	TGTGCCAGCGATCGGGCGGGGGGCTCACCCCTCCACTTT	CASDRAGGSPLHF
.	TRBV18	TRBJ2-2	TGTGCCAGCTCACCACAAGGGTCGAATACCGGGGAGCTGTTTTTT	CASSPQGSNTGELFF
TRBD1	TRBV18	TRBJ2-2	TGTGCCAGCTCACCCGGACAGGGCCCAACGAACACCGGGGAGCTGTTTTTT	CASSPGQGPTNTGELFF
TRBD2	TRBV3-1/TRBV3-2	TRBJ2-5	TGTGCCAGCAGCCAAGATTTGGCTAGCGGAACCCAGTACTTC	CASSQDLASGTQYF
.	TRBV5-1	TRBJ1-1	TGCGCCAGCAGACCCCCGGGGTACACTGAAGCTTTCTTT	CASRPPGYTEAFF
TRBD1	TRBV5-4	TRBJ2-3	TGTGCCAGCAGCCAGGACAGGAGGTCGGATACGCAGTATTTT	CASSQDRRSDTQYF
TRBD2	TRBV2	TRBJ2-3	TGTGCCAGCAGTGATGGATCTAGCGGCTTTCTCACAGATACGCAGTATTTT	CASSDGSSGFLTDTQYF
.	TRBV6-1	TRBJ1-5	TGTGCCAGCAGTGAAGCGGAGGCAGTCCACAATCAGCCCCAGCATTTT	CASSEAEAVHNQPQHF
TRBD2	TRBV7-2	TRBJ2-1	TGTGCCAGCAGCTTAGGGACTAGCATCAATGAGCAGTTCTTC	CASSLGTSINEQFF
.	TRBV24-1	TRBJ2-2	TGTGCCACCAGTGATCAGTTACAGGATACGAACACCGGGGAGCTGTTTTTT	CATSDQLQDTNTGELFF
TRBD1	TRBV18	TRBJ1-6	TGTGCCAGCTCGGGACAGACCCCTACGAATTCACCCCTCCACTTT	CASSGQTPTNSPLHF
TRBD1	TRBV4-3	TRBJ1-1	TGCGCCAGCAGCCCGACAGGGGAAATGAACACTGAAGCTTTCTTT	CASSPTGEMNTEAFF
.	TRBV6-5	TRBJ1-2	TGTGCCAGCAGTTGGAACTCAGGGAGCTATGGCTACACCTTC	CASSWNSGSYGYTF